The 4 T cell receptor beta chains in this list originate from one sample, sequenced in a study of shared clonotypes between healthy human individuals. CD45RO-negative cells were positively selected for CCR7, leaving out terminally differentiated effector memory CD45RA+ cells. Assay: immunoSEQ multiplex PCR; the TCRdb copy retains only in-frame clones and omits some. The sample consists of about 2.1 million clones, 80% to 95% of them appearing once. Sequenced material: naive CD8+ T cells from PBMCs. These receptors were collected from a man between 18 and 35 years old in good health. Some clones in this sample may be carry-over from other donors' samples.

The genes are TRBV7-6 and TRBJ2-5; 7 bases fit TRBD2. V lost 1 base, J lost 3 bases, and 8 bases stayed unmatched. The CDR3 length is 16 residues. Germline-derived CDR1 and CDR2 are SGHVS and FNYEAQ. The CDR3, as DNA: TGTGCCAGCAGCTTAGAATTTGCGGGAGTAAAAGAGACCCAGTACTTC. Translated, it gives CASSLEFAGVKETQYF.

The rearrangement links TRBV4-1 to TRBJ2-1; D remains ambiguous. The CDR3 has 14 amino acids. Germline V gives CDR1 MGHRA, CDR2 YSYEKL. The V end lost 1 base, the J end lost 7 bases, and 11 bases lay between the germline ends. This CDR3 is CASSQADAVNEQFF. The CDR3 DNA reads TGCGCCAGCAGCCAAGCGGACGCCGTGAATGAGCAGTTCTTC.

The chain is built from TRBV7-8 and TRBJ2-5; D gene uncertain. Germline CDR1 reads SGHVS; CDR2 reads FQNEAQ. Trimming took off 5 bases at V and 3 bases at J, with 19 bases between the two ends. The CDR3 is 16 residues long. In DNA, the CDR3 is TGTGCCAGCAGCCTAGATCGGTCGCCGTTAGAAGAGACCCAGTACTTC. This encodes CASSLDRSPLEETQYF.

Note on this clone: Other nucleotide sequences in the sample specify the same CDR3. The rearrangement joins TRBV27 to TRBJ2-7; 7 bases match TRBD1. CDR3 size: 14 residues. J was trimmed by 3 bases and V by 3 bases; bases with no gene match: 5. Germline loops: CDR1 MNHEY, CDR2 SMNVEV (reference sequence). CDR3 in amino acids: CASSFGQGVYEQYF. CDR3 DNA: TGTGCCAGCAGTTTCGGGCAGGGGGTCTACGAGCAGTACTTC.